The rows below give T cell receptor beta chains drawn from one sample of a study of PD-L1 blockade in urothelial cancer. The assay was immunoSEQ multiplex PCR, and TCRdb's table has in-frame clones only and misses some. The data hold roughly 77,000 clones, with 84% observed a single time. The source material was PBMCs, sampled around atezolizumab (anti-PD-L1) treatment. The receptors shown here come from a woman aged 70-85 years with urothelial cancer. Both conserved end residues are part of each CDR3. The D gene is left open where the match is weak. For some rows the clone size is stated as once, few or many, or as a class when expanded; others skip it.

size: -; V: TRBV5-1; D: TRBD1; J: TRBJ2-1; DNA: TGCGCCAGCAGACACGGGACAGGGGGCGCGGATGAGCAGTTCTTC; CDR3: CASRHGTGGADEQFF
size: -; V: TRBV2; D: TRBD1; J: TRBJ2-7; DNA: TGTGCCAGCAGCGCTAACAGGGGCTACGAGCAGTACTTC; CDR3: CASSANRGYEQYF
size: -; V: TRBV6-1; D: TRBD1; J: TRBJ2-7; DNA: TGTGCCAGCAGTGAGATTCAGGGGGCCTACGAGCAGTACTTC; CDR3: CASSEIQGAYEQYF
size: -; V: TRBV30; D: TRBD2; J: TRBJ2-3; DNA: TGTGCCTGGACACGGGGGGGCTACGCAGATACGCAGTATTTT; CDR3: CAWTRGGYADTQYF
size: -; V: TRBV29-1; D: -; J: TRBJ1-1; DNA: TGCAGCACGTTACGGGAGAAGGGCACTGAAGCTTTCTTT; CDR3: CSTLREKGTEAFF
size: -; V: TRBV27; D: -; J: TRBJ2-7; DNA: TGTGCCAGCAGTTTATGGAGGGCTAGTGTCTACGAGCAGTACTTC; CDR3: CASSLWRASVYEQYF
size: once; V: TRBV10-3; D: -; J: TRBJ2-7; DNA: TGTGCCATCAGCCACGGGGAATCCTACGAGCAGTACTTC; CDR3: CAISHGESYEQYF
size: -; V: TRBV5-6; D: -; J: TRBJ2-5; DNA: TGTGCCAGCAGCTCCCCCGGGGGCCAAGAGACCCAGTACTTC; CDR3: CASSSPGGQETQYF
size: -; V: TRBV18; D: -; J: TRBJ1-1; DNA: TGTGCCAGCTCACCGCGGGCGGATATGAACACTGAAGCTTTCTTT; CDR3: CASSPRADMNTEAFF
size: -; V: TRBV2; D: TRBD2; J: TRBJ2-1; DNA: TGTGCCAGCAGTGATTTAGACGTAGCGGGAACCTACAATGAGCAGTTCTTC; CDR3: CASSDLDVAGTYNEQFF
size: -; V: TRBV6-1; D: TRBD2; J: TRBJ2-1; DNA: TGTGCCAGCAGTGAAGGTACTAGCGGGGGACACAATGAGCAGTTCTTC; CDR3: CASSEGTSGGHNEQFF
size: once; V: TRBV30; D: -; J: TRBJ1-2; DNA: TGTGCCTGGAACGACAGGAGACTCGGCTACACCTTC; CDR3: CAWNDRRLGYTF
size: once; V: TRBV2; D: TRBD1; J: TRBJ1-2; DNA: TGTGCCAGCAGCGGGACAGGGGTCACGGGGGACTATGGCTACACCTTC; CDR3: CASSGTGVTGDYGYTF
size: -; V: TRBV5-1; D: -; J: TRBJ1-2; DNA: TGCGCCAGCAGCTTCGGCAGGGAAGTCTATGGCTACACCTTC; CDR3: CASSFGREVYGYTF
size: -; V: TRBV28; D: -; J: TRBJ2-2; DNA: TGTGCCAGCAGTTTTTTGGGAGCCGACACCGGGGAGCTGTTTTTT; CDR3: CASSFLGADTGELFF
size: -; V: TRBV6-1; D: -; J: TRBJ2-7; DNA: TGTGCCAGCAGTGACGCCGGGTCCTCCTACGAGCAGTACTTC; CDR3: CASSDAGSSYEQYF